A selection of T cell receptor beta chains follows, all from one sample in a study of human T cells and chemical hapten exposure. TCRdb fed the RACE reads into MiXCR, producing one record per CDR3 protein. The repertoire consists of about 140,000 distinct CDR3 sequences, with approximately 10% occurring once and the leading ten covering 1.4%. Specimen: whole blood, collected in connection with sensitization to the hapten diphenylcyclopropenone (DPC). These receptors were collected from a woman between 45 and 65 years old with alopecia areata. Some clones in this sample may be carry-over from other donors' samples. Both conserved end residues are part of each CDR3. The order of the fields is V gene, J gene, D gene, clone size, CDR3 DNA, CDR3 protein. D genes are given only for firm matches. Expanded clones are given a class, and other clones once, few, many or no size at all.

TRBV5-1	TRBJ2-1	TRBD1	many	TGCGCCAGCAGCGGGGGACAGGCATACAATGAGCAGTTCTTC	CASSGGQAYNEQFF
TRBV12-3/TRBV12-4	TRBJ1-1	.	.	TGTGCCAGCAACAGAGGGGCTGAAGCTTTCTTT	CASNRGAEAFF
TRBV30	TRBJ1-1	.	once	TGTGCCTGGAAGCTCAGCCTGAACACTGAAGCTTTCTTT	CAWKLSLNTEAFF
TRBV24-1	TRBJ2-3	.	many	TGTGCCACCAGTGATCCTATCACAGATACGCAGTATTTT	CATSDPITDTQYF
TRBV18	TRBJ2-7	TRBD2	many	TGTGCCAGCTCACCAAAGACTAGCGGGAGCTACGAGCAGTACTTC	CASSPKTSGSYEQYF
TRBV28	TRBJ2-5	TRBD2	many	TGTGCCAGCGGGCTAGCGGGGGTAGAGACCCAGTACTTC	CASGLAGVETQYF
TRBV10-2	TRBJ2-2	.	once	TGCGCCGGCAAGTCCGGACAGAACACCGGGGAGCTGTTTTTT	CAGKSGQNTGELFF
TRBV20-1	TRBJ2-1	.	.	TGCAGTGCGTCACAAGCGGTTATCGGGAATGAGCAGTTCTTC	CSASQAVIGNEQFF
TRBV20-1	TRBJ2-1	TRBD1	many	TGCAGTGCGTATCAGGGGGCAGGTACCAATGAGCAGTTCTTC	CSAYQGAGTNEQFF
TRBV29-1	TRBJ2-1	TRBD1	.	TGCAGCGTCCGACAGGGGGCGGCCTACAATGAGCAGTTCTTC	CSVRQGAAYNEQFF
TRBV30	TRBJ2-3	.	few	TGTGCCTGGACCTCCTTGGTAGCGGAGCCCCCGGCACGCACAGATACGCAGTATTTT	CAWTSLVAEPPARTDTQYF